These 5 T cell receptor beta chains share one sample of origin, sequenced in a study of T cell responses to AZD1222 COVID-19 vaccine. Method: immunoSEQ multiplex PCR; TCRdb's copy keeps in-frame clones and lacks some. Found here are fewer than 120,000 clones, roughly 92% of them singletons; the top ten hold roughly 2.5%. Specimen: peripheral blood, collected 28 days after the second AZD1222 dose. The receptors derive from an adult who received the AZD1222 COVID-19 vaccine.

Written as DNA, the CDR3 is TGTGCCAGCAGCGTAGGAGGGGAGCTGTTTTTT. This sequence encodes CASSVGGELFF. The V call is TRBV9, the J call TRBJ2-2, with D unresolved. The germline CDR1 and CDR2 sequences are SGDLS and YYNGEE. V was trimmed by 0 bases and J by 8 bases, leaving 2 bases between them. CDR3 size: 11 residues. Full variable domain (missing parts from reference TRBV9 and TRBJ2-2): DSGVTQTPKHLITATGQRVTLRCSPRSGDLSVYWYQQSLDQGLQFLIQYYNGEERAKGNILERFSAQQFPDLHSELNLSSLELGDSALYFCASSVGGELFFGEGSRLTVL.

The J gene is TRBJ2-2, the V gene TRBV4-3; D is ambiguous. The CDR3 runs to 14 residues. The germline V and J ends were trimmed by 4 bases and 6 bases, with 12 bases remaining between them. Germline assignment: CDR1 LGHNA and CDR2 YSLEER. CDR3 in amino acids: CASSLGEWAGELFF. The CDR3 DNA follows: TGCGCCAGCAGCCTTGGCGAGTGGGCCGGGGAGCTGTTTTTT.

The chain links TRBV7-3 to TRBJ2-1; possibly TRBD1 for D (6 bases). CDR1 SGHTA and CDR2 FQGTGA come from the germline V gene. The CDR3 runs to 14 residues. Trimming cost V 5 bases and J 9 bases, with 17 bases left between them. DNA for the CDR3: TGTGCCAGCAGCACCCAGGGGAACGGTGTTGAGCAGTTCTTC. It codes for CASSTQGNGVEQFF.

Concerning this clone itself: Other DNA sequences from this sample encode an identical CDR3 as well. This chain joins TRBV10-3 and TRBJ1-3; the D gene is possibly TRBD1 (5 bases). The V and J ends lost 2 bases and 1 base respectively, with 6 bases between them. Looked up from germline, CDR1 is ENHRY and CDR2 is SYGVKD. This CDR3 is built from 14 residues. In DNA form, the CDR3 reads TGTGCCATCAGTGAGGGGGGGTCTGGAAACACCATATATTTT. Residues: CAISEGGSGNTIYF.

The chain is built from TRBV28 and TRBJ1-2; possibly TRBD1 for D (6 bases). From germline, CDR1 is MDHEN and CDR2 SYDVKM. Trimming removed 6 bases at V and 1 base at J, with 21 bases between. The CDR3 contains 17 residues. CDR3 sequence: CASSPGLGTMNNYGYTF. The DNA for the CDR3 is TGTGCCAGCAGCCCTGGTCTCGGGACAATGAATAACTATGGCTACACCTTC.